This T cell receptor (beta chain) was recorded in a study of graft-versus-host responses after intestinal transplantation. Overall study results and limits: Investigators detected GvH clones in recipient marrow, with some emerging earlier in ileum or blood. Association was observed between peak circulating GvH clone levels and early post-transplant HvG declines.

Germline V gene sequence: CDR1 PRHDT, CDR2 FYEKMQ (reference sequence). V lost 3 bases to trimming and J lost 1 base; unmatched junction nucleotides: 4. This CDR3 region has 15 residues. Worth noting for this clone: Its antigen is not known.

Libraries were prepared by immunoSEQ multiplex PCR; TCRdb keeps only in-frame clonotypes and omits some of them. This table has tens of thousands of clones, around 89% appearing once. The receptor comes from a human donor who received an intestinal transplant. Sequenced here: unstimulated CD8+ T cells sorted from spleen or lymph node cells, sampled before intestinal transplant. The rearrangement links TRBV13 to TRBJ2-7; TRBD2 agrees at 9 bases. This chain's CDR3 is CASSFGTSISYEQYF. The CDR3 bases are TGTGCCAGCAGCTTCGGGACTAGCATTTCCTACGAGCAGTACTTC.